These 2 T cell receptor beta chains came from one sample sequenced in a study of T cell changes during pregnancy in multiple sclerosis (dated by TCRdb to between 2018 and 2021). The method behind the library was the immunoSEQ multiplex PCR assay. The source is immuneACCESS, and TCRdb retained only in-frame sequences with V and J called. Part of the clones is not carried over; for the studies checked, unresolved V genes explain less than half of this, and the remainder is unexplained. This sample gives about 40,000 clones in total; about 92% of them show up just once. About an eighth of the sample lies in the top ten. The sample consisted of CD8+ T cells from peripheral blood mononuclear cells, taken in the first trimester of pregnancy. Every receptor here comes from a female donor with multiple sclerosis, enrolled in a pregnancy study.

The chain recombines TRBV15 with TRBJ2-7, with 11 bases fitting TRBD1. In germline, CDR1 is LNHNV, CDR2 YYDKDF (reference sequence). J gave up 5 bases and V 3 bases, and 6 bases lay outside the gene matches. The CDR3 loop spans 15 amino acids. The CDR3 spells CATSSSGTGGDEQYF. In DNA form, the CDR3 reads TGTGCCACCAGCAGCTCCGGGACAGGGGGGGACGAGCAGTACTTC.

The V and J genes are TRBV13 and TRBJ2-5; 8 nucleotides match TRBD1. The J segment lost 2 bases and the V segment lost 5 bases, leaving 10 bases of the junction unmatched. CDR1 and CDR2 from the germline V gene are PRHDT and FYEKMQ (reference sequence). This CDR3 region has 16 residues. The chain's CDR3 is CASSLSGQGPQETQYF. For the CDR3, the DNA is TGTGCCAGCAGCCTCAGCGGACAGGGCCCTCAAGAGACCCAGTACTTC. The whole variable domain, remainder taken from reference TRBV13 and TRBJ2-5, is AAGVIQSPRHLIKEKRETATLKCYPIPRHDTVYWYQQGPGQDPQFLISFYEKMQSDKGSIPDRFSAQQFSDYHSELNMSSLELGDSALYFCASSLSGQGPQETQYFGPGTRLLVL.